This TCR beta chain was captured by sequencing in a study of cytomegalovirus exposure and HLA in healthy donors. Background on the study: Later, an analysis reported that the 95 to 150 validation repertoires had used the same platform as the 500 to 750 first-cohort repertoires.

The CDR3 runs to 15 residues. The V end lost 5 bases, the J end lost 4 bases, and 17 bases lay between the germline ends. Germline CDR1 reads KGHSH; CDR2 reads LQKENI. Points from the study as a whole: Cytomegalovirus-associated TCR beta chains were listed, numbering approximately 150. High sensitivity and specificity were reportedly achieved when the classifier diagnosed cytomegalovirus status.

Sequencing was performed with immunoSEQ multiplex PCR; in TCRdb, only in-frame clones are kept and a portion is missing. Of about 68,000 clones detected, approximately 96% appear once; the ten largest clones hold around 2.4%. The roughly 120-subject validation cohort, separate from the approximately 670-subject first cohort, included the donors. On this clone: Its antigen is undetermined.

The sequencing sample was made of PBMCs. The TCR was taken from a man aged 18 to 29 in good health and CMV-seronegative. The V gene is TRBV18, the J gene TRBJ1-1; D is possibly TRBD1 (6 bases). CDR3 sequence: CASSDLTTGTTEAFF. The DNA for the CDR3 is TGTGCCAGCTCAGACCTAACCACAGGGACCACTGAAGCTTTCTTT.